A single sample gave rise to the 20 T cell receptor beta chains below, sequenced in a study of blood T cells in healthy people across ages. A sample-barcoded 5' primer and a J-beta primer mix were used in a second PCR of about 7 to 12 cycles. From the 5' RACE reads, TCRdb called clonotypes with MiXCR, one entry per CDR3 protein. The table records about 620,000 distinct CDR3 sequences, around 52% of them present only once. Sequencing input: blood. These TCRs come from a woman aged 80 or over in good health.

This clonotype was recorded only once. V and J are TRBV20-1 and TRBJ1-4, with D possibly TRBD1 on 6 matching bases. Trimming took 6 bases from V and 1 from J, leaving 12 bases between them. The CDR3 runs 14 residues. The germline V gene encodes CDR1 DFQATT and CDR2 SNEGSKA (reference sequence). In DNA, the CDR3 is TGCAGTGCCCCCCAACAGGGAACTAATGAAAAACTGTTTTTT. Amino acids: CSAPQQGTNEKLFF.

With regard to this clonotype: This sequence may be a read error, since a much larger clone differs from it by one base. V and J are TRBV18 and TRBJ2-5; possible D gene TRBD1, 5 bases. The J call may be wrong; the DNA end is better matched by TRBJ2-7. Per germline, CDR1 KGHSH and CDR2 LQKENI. There are 13 residues in the CDR3. CDR3 sequence (DNA): TGTGCCGGCTCCCCCGGAAGGGGCTACGAGCAGTACTTC. This translates into CAGSPGRGYEQYF.

This chain uses TRBV4-2 with TRBJ1-1; D not certain. Trimming shortened V by 2 bases and J by 4 bases, and 20 bases separated the two germline ends. The CDR3 runs to 17 residues. CDR1 and CDR2 (germline): LGHNA, YNFKEQ. For the CDR3, the DNA is TGTGCCAGCAGCCAACAGGTTTTAACGAGACCCGGCACTGAAGCTTTCTTT. This codes for CASSQQVLTRPGTEAFF.

There are many counts of this clonotype. V usage is TRBV7-3 and J usage is TRBJ2-3; TRBD2 is a possible D gene (5 bases). The CDR3 totals 15 residues. In germline, CDR1 is SGHTA, CDR2 FQGTGA. Trimming removed 2 bases at V and 3 bases at J, with 12 bases between. CDR3 amino acids: CASSLRGDPTDTQYF. In DNA, the CDR3 is TGTGCCAGCAGCTTACGGGGTGACCCGACAGATACGCAGTATTTT.

The chain's CDR3 is CASSLAGQGWQYF. The CDR3 DNA sequence: TGTGCCAGCAGCTTAGCTGGACAGGGCTGGCAGTACTTC. V and J are TRBV7-8 and TRBJ2-4; 8 bases line up with TRBD1. J gave up 13 bases and V 0 bases, and 5 bases lay outside the gene matches. The CDR3 is 13 residues long. The germline gives CDR1 SGHVS, CDR2 FQNEAQ.

This clonotype was observed many times. This rearrangement joins TRBV29-1 to TRBJ2-3; D gene unclear. The germline CDR1 and CDR2 sequences are SQVTM and ANQGSEA. This CDR3 comprises 15 residues. V was trimmed by 3 bases and J by 2 bases, leaving 15 bases between them. The CDR3 sequence: CSVDGLQPSTDTQYF. The CDR3 coding sequence is TGCAGCGTTGATGGGTTGCAGCCCTCCACAGATACGCAGTATTTT.

The genes are TRBV28 and TRBJ2-7, with D uncertain. Germline V lookup: CDR1 MDHEN, CDR2 SYDVKM. V lost 5 bases and J lost 0, with 14 bases in between. The CDR3 covers 15 residues. This CDR3 reads CASSALGSGSYEQYF. CDR3 sequence (DNA): TGTGCCAGCAGTGCCCTGGGATCCGGCTCCTACGAGCAGTACTTC.

This chain links TRBV4-2 with TRBJ2-7; 8 positions agree with TRBD2. Germline loops: CDR1 LGHNA, CDR2 YNFKEQ. V shed 2 bases, J shed 2 bases, and the junction held 5 bases outside the gene matches. This CDR3 contains 15 residues. For the CDR3, the DNA is TGTGCCAGCAGCCAATTCCTAGCGGGTCCCTACGAGCAGTACTTC. Amino acids: CASSQFLAGPYEQYF.

The chain uses TRBV20-1 and TRBJ1-6, with unresolved D. The CDR3 is 15 residues long. Looked up from germline, CDR1 is DFQATT and CDR2 is SNEGSKA (reference sequence). Trimming cost V 4 bases and J 0 bases, with 10 bases left between them. The CDR3 sequence is CSAKRRNSYNSPLHF. The CDR3 DNA reads TGCAGTGCTAAAAGGCGAAACTCCTATAATTCACCCCTCCACTTT.

This clonotype was found many times. The V and J genes are TRBV5-1 and TRBJ1-2; D remains unclear. The CDR3 contains 12 residues. Germline V CDR1 and CDR2: SGHRS, YFSETQ. V lost 4 bases, J lost 8 bases, and 12 bases lay in between. In nucleotides, the CDR3 is TGCGCCAGCAGCAGGACGGACGGCGGCTACACCTTC. Translated: CASSRTDGGYTF. Supplemented by reference TRBV5-1 and TRBJ1-2, the full variable domain reads KAGVTQTPRYLIKTRGQQVTLSCSPISGHRSVSWYQQTPGQGLQFLFEYFSETQRNKGNFPGRFSGRQFSNSRSEMNVSTLELGDSALYLCASSRTDGGYTFGSGTRLTVV.

J is TRBJ1-1 and V is TRBV6-5, with D perhaps TRBD1 (6 bases). Trimming stripped 0 bases from V and 3 bases from J, with 8 bases between. The CDR3 totals 14 residues. Germline-derived CDR1 and CDR2 are MNHEY and SVGAGI. CDR3 protein: CASSYSAGDTEAFF. The CDR3 DNA sequence: TGTGCCAGCAGTTACTCAGCAGGGGACACTGAAGCTTTCTTT.

This clonotype turned up a few times. The rearrangement joins TRBV20-1 to TRBJ1-4; D might be TRBD1 (5 bases). V lost 0 bases and J lost 6, with 11 bases in between. The CDR3 spans 14 residues. The V gene's germline CDR1 is DFQATT and CDR2 SNEGSKA (reference sequence). The CDR3 here is CSARDWGTDEKLFF. The CDR3 bases are TGCAGTGCTAGAGATTGGGGGACGGATGAAAAACTGTTTTTT.

Details on this clonotype: A much more abundant neighbour one base away suggests this may be a read error. The V and J genes are TRBV6-1 and TRBJ2-5; D is unresolved. CDR1 is MNHNS, CDR2 SASEGT, per germline. CDR3 length: 11 amino acids. This CDR3 is CTSSEETEQYF. For the CDR3, the DNA is TGTACCAGCAGTGAAGAGACGGAGCAGTACTTC.

The V gene is TRBV18, the J gene TRBJ2-1; D is unresolved. CDR3 length: 19 amino acids. Trimming left V 3 bases short and J 0 bases short, with 21 bases between. Germline CDR1 reads KGHSH; CDR2 reads LQKENI. The CDR3, as DNA: TGTGCCAGCTCACCGCCCTTAGGTGGGGAAACAAGCTCCTACAATGAGCAGTTCTTC. This gives the protein CASSPPLGGETSSYNEQFF.

This clonotype was recorded a few times. The chain has TRBV12-3 or TRBV12-4 and TRBJ1-6; D might be TRBD1 (6 bases). The CDR3 contains 13 residues. V lost 7 bases and J lost 10, with 14 bases in between. The CDR3 region is CASTHTGNSPLHF. The CDR3 DNA is TGTGCCAGCACTCACACAGGGAACTCACCCCTCCACTTT.

The CDR3 loop reads CASSLAAGYNYGYTF. The CDR3 DNA sequence: TGTGCCAGCAGCTTAGCGGCAGGGTACAACTATGGCTACACCTTC. The genes are TRBV11-2 and TRBJ1-2; the D gene is possibly TRBD1 (5 bases). V was cut by 1 base and J by 2 bases, with 11 bases left in between. The CDR3 sequence is 15 residues long. The germline CDR1 and CDR2 sequences are SGHAT and FQNNGV. Full variable domain (missing parts from reference TRBV11-2 and TRBJ1-2): EAGVAQSPRYKIIEKRQSVAFWCNPISGHATLYWYQQILGQGPKLLIQFQNNGVVDDSQLPKDRFSAERLKGVDSTLKIQPAKLEDSAVYLCASSLAAGYNYGYTFGSGTRLTVV.

This clonotype was seen ten or more times. V is TRBV7-2 and J is TRBJ2-1; 8 nucleotides align to TRBD2. Per germline, CDR1 SGHTA and CDR2 FQGNSA. This CDR3 has 15 residues. V was clipped by 5 bases and J by 3 bases; unmatched bases: 6. CDR3 DNA sequence: TGTGCCAGCAGCCTCCGGGGGGGCCTCTACAATGAGCAGTTCTTC. This sequence encodes CASSLRGGLYNEQFF.

As concerns this clonotype: This could be a read error, since a much larger clone is one nucleotide away. This chain connects TRBV7-2 to TRBJ2-1; possibly TRBD1 or TRBD2 for D (5 bases each). The CDR3 runs 14 residues. Trimming removed 11 bases at V and 7 bases at J, with 21 bases between. CDR1 SGHTA and CDR2 FQGNSA come from the germline V gene. Written as DNA, the CDR3 is TGTGCCGGCCTGAGGGGTCAGGGTCGGAATGAGCAGTTCTTC. This translates into CAGLRGQGRNEQFF. Full variable domain (missing parts from reference TRBV7-2 and TRBJ2-1): GAGVSQSPSNKVTEKGKDVELRCDPISGHTALYWYRQSLGQGLEFLIYFQGNSAPDKSGLPSDRFSAERTGGSVSTLTIQRTQQEDSAVYLCAGLRGQGRNEQFFGPGTRLTVL.

This clonotype was found many times. The J gene is TRBJ2-5, the V gene TRBV29-1; D gene uncertain. The CDR3 is 13 residues long. The germline gives CDR1 SQVTM, CDR2 ANQGSEA. V was shortened by 5 bases and J by 4 bases, with 14 bases between the two germline ends. CDR3 protein: CSVYDRTGETQYF. DNA for the CDR3: TGCAGCGTTTATGACCGGACGGGAGAGACCCAGTACTTC.

The V and J genes are TRBV14 and TRBJ1-1, with D uncertain. V shed 4 bases and J shed 4 bases, with 13 bases lying between them. Germline loops: CDR1 SGHDN, CDR2 FVKESK. CDR3 size: 14 residues. The CDR3 protein is CASSPNYRGTEAFF. The CDR3 nucleotides read TGTGCCAGCAGCCCCAACTACCGGGGCACTGAAGCTTTCTTT.